The rows below give T cell receptor beta chains drawn from one sample of a study of identical twins. Using its own MiXCR run on the 5' RACE reads, TCRdb lists one record per CDR3 protein. The sample shows roughly 1,500,000 distinct CDR3 sequences, around a third of them seen only once. The specimen sequenced was cord blood. Receptors were obtained from a newborn girl in good health. CDR3s include the opening cysteine and the closing phenylalanine or tryptophan.

j_call: NA; v_call: TRBV20-1; cdr3_aa: CSAPGAVYEQYF
j_call: TRBJ2-1; v_call: TRBV9; cdr3_aa: CASSRNSPGLAGNPSYNEQFF
j_call: TRBJ2-3; v_call: TRBV5-1; cdr3_aa: CASSLYGGRTDTQYF
j_call: TRBJ2-7; v_call: TRBV21-1; cdr3_aa: CASSKQDRGPGEQYF
j_call: TRBJ2-3; v_call: TRBV18; cdr3_aa: CASSPGIRGSPLTDTQYF
j_call: TRBJ2-3; v_call: TRBV4-2; cdr3_aa: CASSQGWSSAGTDTQYF
j_call: TRBJ2-7; v_call: TRBV25-1; cdr3_aa: CATRFEVWQYF
j_call: TRBJ2-7; v_call: TRBV5-5; cdr3_aa: CASSSGQPDSYEQYF
j_call: TRBJ1-2; v_call: TRBV5-1; cdr3_aa: CASSRDRAPYGYTF
j_call: TRBJ1-2; v_call: TRBV12-3/TRBV12-4; cdr3_aa: CAGDSGPGVGYTF
j_call: TRBJ2-7; v_call: TRBV7-8; cdr3_aa: CASSFGQGSLFYEQYF